This T cell receptor (beta chain) was recorded in a study of cytomegalovirus exposure and HLA in healthy donors. Between the trimmed V and J ends, which lost 0 bases and 0 bases, there was a span of 15 bases. The length of the CDR3 is 18 residues. The V gene's germline CDR1 is SEHNR and CDR2 FQNEAQ (reference sequence). Both 60 Vbeta primers and 13 Jbeta primers went into the PCR. Repertoires were generated with immunoSEQ multiplex PCR, while TCRdb's copy carries only in-frame clones and drops some. Counted here are over 150,000 clones, approximately 76% occurring once; the ten biggest clones make up over 1.3%. Concerning this clone itself: Its antigen remains unidentified.

Whole-study findings and limits: It was in a later analysis that TCR association rates were seen to vary by HLA locus, highest for DRB1 and lowest for HLA-C.

This clonotype was sampled from a man aged 55 to 69 in good health and CMV-seronegative. The genes are TRBV7-9 and TRBJ1-5, with D possibly matching TRBD1 (5 bases). Material for sequencing was PBMCs. The CDR3 DNA sequence: TGTGCCAGCAGCTTAGCGTATACAGGAGAGGATAGCAATCAGCCCCAGCATTTT. Its translation is CASSLAYTGEDSNQPQHF. Variable domain in full (rest from reference TRBV7-9 and TRBJ1-5): DTGVSQNPRHKITKRGQNVTFRCDPISEHNRLYWYRQTLGQGPEFLTYFQNEAQLEKSRLLSDRFSAERPKGSFSTLEIQRTEQGDSAMYLCASSLAYTGEDSNQPQHFGDGTRLSIL.